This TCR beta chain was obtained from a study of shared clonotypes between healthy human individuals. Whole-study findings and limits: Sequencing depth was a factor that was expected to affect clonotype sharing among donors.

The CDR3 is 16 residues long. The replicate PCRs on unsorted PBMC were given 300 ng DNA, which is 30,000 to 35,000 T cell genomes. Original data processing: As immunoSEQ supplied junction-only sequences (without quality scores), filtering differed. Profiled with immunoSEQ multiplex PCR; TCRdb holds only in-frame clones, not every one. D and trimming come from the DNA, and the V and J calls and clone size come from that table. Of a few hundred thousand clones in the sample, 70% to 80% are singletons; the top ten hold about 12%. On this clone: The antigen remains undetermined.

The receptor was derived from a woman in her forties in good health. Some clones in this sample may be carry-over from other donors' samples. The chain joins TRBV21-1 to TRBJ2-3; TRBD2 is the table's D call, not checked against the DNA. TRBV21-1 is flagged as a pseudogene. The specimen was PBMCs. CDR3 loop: CASDRFTSGRTDTQYF. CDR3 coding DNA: TGTGCCAGCGACCGATTTACTAGCGGGAGGACAGATACGCAGTATTTT.